The 29 T cell receptor beta chains presented below share a single source sample, sequenced in a study of T cell responses to AZD1222 COVID-19 vaccine. Only in-frame clones appear in the TCRdb table, and some are missing; sequencing was by immunoSEQ multiplex PCR. The sample shows 70,000 to 85,000 clones, just over 85% of them seen only once. Here the sequenced sample was peripheral blood, taken on day 0 of AZD1222 vaccination. These receptors were taken from an adult in good health.

On this clone itself: At the DNA level, this CDR3 is encoded by other sequences in the same sample as well. The chain recombines TRBV27 with TRBJ2-7; D uncertain. Trimming shortened V by 8 bases and J by 0 bases, and 14 bases separated the two germline ends. This CDR3 comprises 14 residues. From germline, CDR1 is MNHEY and CDR2 SMNVEV (reference sequence). CDR3 bases: TGTGCCAGCTCGGTCAGGCCCGACTCCTACGAGCAGTACTTC. As protein: CASSVRPDSYEQYF.

The gene calls are TRBV5-6 and TRBJ2-7; D is unresolved. This CDR3 has 13 amino acids. Deletions cut 4 bases from V and 5 bases from J, with 13 bases between. Germline CDR1 is SGHDT and CDR2 is YYEEEE. CDR3 residues: CASSADPLDEQYF. CDR3 bases: TGTGCCAGCAGCGCTGACCCCCTGGACGAGCAGTACTTC.

The V call is TRBV7-3, the J call TRBJ2-5; possibly TRBD1 for D (5 bases). Trimming stripped 0 bases from V and 8 bases from J, with 19 bases between. The CDR3 is 16 residues long. Germline-derived CDR1 and CDR2 are SGHTA and FQGTGA. The CDR3 sequence is CASSLTPQGLGGTQYF. Written as DNA, the CDR3 is TGTGCCAGCAGCTTAACACCTCAGGGTTTGGGTGGTACCCAGTACTTC.

V and J are TRBV11-1 and TRBJ1-2, with 9 bases matching TRBD1. CDR3 length equals 12 residues. The germline gives CDR1 SGHAT, CDR2 FQDESV (reference sequence). V shed 4 bases, J shed 6 bases, and the junction held 0 bases outside the gene matches. The CDR3 nucleotides are TGTGCCAGCAGCTGGACAGGGGATGGCTACACCTTC. Protein: CASSWTGDGYTF.

The CDR3 protein is CASSPTGNTEAFF. In nucleotides, the CDR3 is TGTGCCAGCAGCCCCACAGGGAACACTGAAGCTTTCTTT. The gene calls are TRBV7-3 and TRBJ1-1; a possible D gene is TRBD1 (5 bases). The CDR3 is 13 residues long. V lost 5 bases to trimming and J lost 1 base, with 8 bases between them. Germline V lookup: CDR1 SGHTA, CDR2 FQGTGA.

This chain links TRBV4-1 with TRBJ2-7; D might be TRBD1 or TRBD2, each matching 5 bases. V lost 3 bases to trimming and J lost 7 bases, with 13 bases between them. There are 13 residues in the CDR3. The germline V gene has CDR1 MGHRA and CDR2 YSYEKL. This CDR3 is CASSHGGADEQYF. The CDR3 DNA reads TGCGCCAGCAGCCATGGGGGTGCCGATGAGCAGTACTTC.

V gene TRBV13 combines with J gene TRBJ2-5; perhaps TRBD2 as D (7 bases). Trimming removed 3 bases at V and 7 bases at J, with 12 bases between. This CDR3 has 13 amino acids. Germline V gene lookup returns CDR1 PRHDT and CDR2 FYEKMQ (reference sequence). Here the CDR3 DNA reads TGTGCCAGCAGCTTGGGGGGGCCGGGGACCCAGTACTTC. The encoded protein is CASSLGGPGTQYF.

This rearrangement joins TRBV19 to TRBJ2-1; 9 positions match TRBD1. Germline V gives CDR1 LNHDA, CDR2 SQIVND (reference sequence). The CDR3 spans 15 residues. Trimming took 7 bases from V and 5 from J; bases not matched to a gene: 9. The CDR3 nucleotides are TGTGCCAGTACCCGAGACAGGGGGGACGACAATGAGCAGTTCTTC. It translates to CASTRDRGDDNEQFF.

This chain joins TRBV28 and TRBJ1-2; D may be TRBD1 (5 bases). The CDR3 totals 13 residues. From germline, CDR1 is MDHEN and CDR2 SYDVKM. V lost 6 bases to trimming and J lost 4 bases, with 12 bases between them. CDR3 nucleotides: TGTGCCAGCAGCATTGACAGAGGCTATGGCTACACCTTC. Encoded protein: CASSIDRGYGYTF.

The chain couples TRBV28 to TRBJ2-5, with D possibly called TRBD1 or TRBD2 (6 bases each). Trimming took 2 bases from V and 4 from J, leaving 20 bases between them. This CDR3 spans 17 amino acids. Germline CDR1 reads MDHEN; CDR2 reads SYDVKM. The CDR3 loop is CASSLRLGQGRLETQYF. In nucleotides, the CDR3 is TGTGCCAGCAGTTTAAGGTTAGGGCAGGGGAGGCTAGAGACCCAGTACTTC.

J is TRBJ2-7 and V is TRBV30, with D perhaps TRBD1 or TRBD2 (5 bases each). Trimming pared 4 bases from V and 3 bases from J, leaving 10 bases between. CDR3 length: 12 amino acids. Germline lookup yields CDR1 GTSNPN and CDR2 SVGIG (reference sequence). The CDR3 DNA follows: TGTGCCTGGAATAGGGGAGACTACGAGCAGTACTTC. It yields the protein CAWNRGDYEQYF.

The V gene is TRBV2, the J gene TRBJ1-6; 7 bases agree with TRBD1. The CDR3 is 14 amino acids. The V segment lost 7 bases and the J segment 5 bases; nucleotides outside the gene matches: 5. The V gene's germline CDR1 is SNHLY and CDR2 FYNNEI. In nucleotides, the CDR3 is TGTGCCAGCAAGCCCCAGGGGGATAATTCACCCCTCCACTTT. It specifies CASKPQGDNSPLHF.

V gene TRBV7-2 combines with J gene TRBJ2-1, with D maybe TRBD1 (6 bases). CDR3 length: 13 residues. Between the trimmed V and J ends, which lost 9 bases and 3 bases, there was a span of 12 bases. The germline V gene encodes CDR1 SGHTA and CDR2 FQGNSA. The CDR3 here is CASAPGHYNEQFF. Written as DNA, the CDR3 is TGTGCCAGTGCCCCGGGACACTACAATGAGCAGTTCTTC.

The V and J genes are TRBV30 and TRBJ1-4; 7 positions match TRBD1. Looked up from germline, CDR1 is GTSNPN and CDR2 is SVGIG (reference sequence). V lost 4 bases to trimming and J lost 3 bases; unmatched junction nucleotides: 5. The length of the CDR3 is 14 residues. The CDR3 nucleotides are TGTGCCTGGAACAGGGGAGTAGCTAATGAAAAACTGTTTTTT. Residues: CAWNRGVANEKLFF.

The chain combines TRBV28 with TRBJ2-2; D possibly corresponds to TRBD1 (6 bases). CDR3 size: 17 residues. Germline CDR1 is MDHEN and CDR2 is SYDVKM. Trimming shortened V by 6 bases and J by 5 bases, and 22 bases separated the two germline ends. CDR3: CASSPIRGQGLTGELFF. DNA of the CDR3: TGTGCCAGCAGCCCCATACGAGGGCAGGGGCTAACCGGGGAGCTGTTTTTT. Looking up the rest from reference TRBV28 and TRBJ2-2 gives the full variable domain: DVKVTQSSRYLVKRTGEKVFLECVQDMDHENMFWYRQDPGLGLRLIYFSYDVKMKEKGDIPEGYSVSREKKERFSLILESASTNQTSMYLCASSPIRGQGLTGELFFGEGSRLTVL.

This clone was detected once. V gene TRBV15 combines with J gene TRBJ1-2, with D perhaps matching TRBD1 (5 bases). The CDR3 spans 15 residues. Between the trimmed V and J ends, which lost 0 bases and 3 bases, there was a span of 11 bases. Germline V gene sequence: CDR1 LNHNV, CDR2 YYDKDF (reference sequence). For the CDR3, the DNA is TGTGCCACCAGCAGAGATTTAGGGGCACACTATGGCTACACCTTC. Protein sequence: CATSRDLGAHYGYTF.

The rearrangement uses TRBV6-2 or TRBV6-3 and TRBJ2-1; 7 bases match TRBD2. The J segment lost 2 bases and the V segment lost 2 bases, leaving 9 bases of the junction unmatched. Germline V gene data show CDR1 as MNHEY and CDR2 as SVGEGT. CDR3 length: 17 residues. The CDR3 loop reads CASSYKTWEGPYNEQFF. The CDR3 region has the DNA TGTGCCAGCAGTTACAAGACTTGGGAGGGTCCCTACAATGAGCAGTTCTTC.

The V and J genes are TRBV6-2 or TRBV6-3 and TRBJ2-3, with D unresolved. Per germline, CDR1 MNHEY and CDR2 SVGEGT. The V gene lost 2 bases and the J gene lost 0 bases, with 12 bases spanning the gap. The CDR3 totals 16 residues. The CDR3 spells CASSYRAVTSTDTQYF. CDR3 DNA: TGTGCCAGCAGTTACAGGGCAGTGACTAGCACAGATACGCAGTATTTT.

The chain recombines TRBV28 with TRBJ1-4, with 8 bases fitting TRBD1. This CDR3 spans 14 amino acids. With V trimmed by 6 bases and J by 7 bases, 7 bases remained unmatched. Germline CDR1 MDHEN, CDR2 SYDVKM. Here the CDR3 DNA reads TGTGCCAGCAGCGCCGGGACAGGTCTTGAAAAACTGTTTTTT. This gives the protein CASSAGTGLEKLFF.

This rearrangement joins TRBV27 to TRBJ2-3; D is undetermined. V dropped 5 bases and J dropped 6 bases, with 9 bases sitting between them. The germline gives CDR1 MNHEY, CDR2 SMNVEV (reference sequence). This CDR3 has 12 amino acids. As DNA, the CDR3 is TGTGCCAGCAGTCCAGGTTCTGATACGCAGTATTTT. This gives the protein CASSPGSDTQYF.

The CDR3 DNA sequence: TGTGCCAGCCAGGGGCCTAGCGTGGCCCAGTATTTT. Translated: CASQGPSVAQYF. The chain joins TRBV2 to TRBJ2-3; D possibly uses TRBD1 or TRBD2 (6 bases each). Germline-derived CDR1 and CDR2 are SNHLY and FYNNEI. The CDR3 has 12 amino acids. The ends were cut back, 8 bases at V and 12 bases at J, with 18 bases in the middle.

The chain has TRBV4-3 and TRBJ2-2; D gene ambiguous. The germline gives CDR1 LGHNA, CDR2 YSLEER. The CDR3 has 15 residues. V gave up 4 bases and J gave up 4 bases, with 13 bases separating them. The CDR3 DNA follows: TGCGCCAGCAGCCTCGAGTGGCTGAGCACCGGGGAGCTGTTTTTT. This gives the protein CASSLEWLSTGELFF.

The chain recombines TRBV15 with TRBJ2-1, with D unresolved. The ends were cut back, 3 bases at V and 3 bases at J, with 3 bases in the middle. The CDR3 has 12 amino acids. In germline, CDR1 is LNHNV, CDR2 YYDKDF (reference sequence). CDR3 sequence (DNA): TGTGCCACCAGCAGGGTCTACAATGAGCAGTTCTTC. It specifies CATSRVYNEQFF.

About this clone itself: Other DNA sequences in this sample translate to the same CDR3. The chain recombines TRBV18 with TRBJ2-7, with D maybe TRBD1 (6 bases). V shed 3 bases and J shed 4 bases, with 13 bases lying between them. Germline CDR1 KGHSH, CDR2 LQKENI. The CDR3 has 14 amino acids. The CDR3 DNA is TGTGCCAGCTCACCTTTAACAGGGTCATACGAGCAGTACTTC. Translating gives CASSPLTGSYEQYF.

This chain connects TRBV19 to TRBJ2-3, with D uncertain. Germline lookup yields CDR1 LNHDA and CDR2 SQIVND (reference sequence). V lost 9 bases, J lost 3 bases, and 19 bases lay in between. The CDR3 has 15 residues. DNA for the CDR3: TGTGCCAGCCAGCCTGAAGGCTGGGCAACAGATACGCAGTATTTT. Amino acids: CASQPEGWATDTQYF.

This sequence joins TRBV11-2 and TRBJ2-2; D is perhaps TRBD2 (6 bases). Germline V gene data show CDR1 as SGHAT and CDR2 as FQNNGV. The CDR3 loop spans 14 amino acids. The germline V and J ends were trimmed by 5 bases and 9 bases, with 16 bases remaining between them. The CDR3 region has the DNA TGTGCCAGCAGCGAAAGACTAGGAATGCGGGAGCTGTTTTTT. Protein product: CASSERLGMRELFF.

The chain combines TRBV28 with TRBJ1-1; no firm D call. CDR3 length equals 16 residues. In germline, CDR1 is MDHEN, CDR2 SYDVKM. Trimming cost V 6 bases and J 4 bases, with 21 bases left between them. The CDR3 loop is CASSTISRAESTEAFF. DNA of the CDR3: TGTGCCAGCAGCACTATATCCCGGGCCGAGAGCACTGAAGCTTTCTTT. Based on the CDR3 plus reference TRBV28 and TRBJ1-1, the full variable domain is DVKVTQSSRYLVKRTGEKVFLECVQDMDHENMFWYRQDPGLGLRLIYFSYDVKMKEKGDIPEGYSVSREKKERFSLILESASTNQTSMYLCASSTISRAESTEAFFGQGTRLTVV.

The chain couples TRBV4-1 to TRBJ2-7; TRBD1 matches 9 bases. The CDR3 consists of 16 residues. Losses at the gene ends were 1 base for V and 4 bases for J; bases not matched to a gene: 8. Germline V gene lookup returns CDR1 MGHRA and CDR2 YSYEKL. Written as DNA, the CDR3 is TGCGCCAGCAGCCAAGTCGGGACAGGGATTTCATACGAGCAGTACTTC. This codes for CASSQVGTGISYEQYF.

V is TRBV28 and J is TRBJ2-7, with unresolved D. From germline, CDR1 is MDHEN and CDR2 SYDVKM. The CDR3 is made up of 12 amino acids. The V end was cut by 3 bases, the J end by 1 base, with 4 bases between. The DNA of the CDR3 is TGTGCCAGCAGTTTGTTATCCTACGAGCAGTACTTC. Protein sequence: CASSLLSYEQYF.